The entry below gives a single T cell receptor beta chain sequence along with its context. As handled by the study authors: The authors estimated nucleated cell counts from reference gene primer amplification. Some clones are missing from TCRdb's copy, which holds only in-frame ones; the method was immunoSEQ multiplex PCR. Clonal size and the V and J genes are those of that table, whereas D and trimming came from the DNA. This table has 260,000 or so clones, approximately 80% appearing once. The entry originates in a study of blood T cell repertoires in COVID-19. Across the study: Samples came from the United States, Italy and Spain, spanning acute and convalescent COVID-19. Sample material is recorded as cDNA or gDNA derived from T cells, B-cell-depleted T cells, or PBMCs.

The junction had 7 bases not matched to a gene; V was cut back by 0 bases and J by 8 bases. This CDR3 region has 15 residues. Germline V lookup: CDR1 LGHDT, CDR2 YNNKEL (reference sequence). The TCR comes from a woman between 70 and 85 years old with acute or convalescent COVID-19. The sequencing sample was made of peripheral blood. V gene TRBV3-1 (or the pseudogene TRBV3-2) combines with J gene TRBJ1-2; 9 bases agree with TRBD1. The CDR3 DNA reads as TGTGCCAGCAGCCAAGATAGGGACAGGGTGGAAGGCTACACCTTC. Its protein is CASSQDRDRVEGYTF.